Listed here are 26 T cell receptor beta chains from one sample, sequenced in a study of cytomegalovirus exposure and HLA in healthy donors. 13 Jbeta primers and 60 Vbeta primers were used for the PCR. Only in-frame clones appear in the TCRdb table, and some are missing; sequencing was by immunoSEQ multiplex PCR. The repertoire holds about 130,000 clones, with roughly 74% as singletons. The sequenced sample was PBMCs. All receptors derive from a woman aged 45-59 years in good health and CMV-seropositive.

The chain employs TRBV5-1 and TRBJ2-5; 16 nucleotides align to TRBD2. Germline lookup yields CDR1 SGHRS and CDR2 YFSETQ. After removal of 0 bases from V and 4 bases from J, the junction contained 6 bases not matched to a gene. The CDR3 sequence is 18 residues long. Here the CDR3 DNA reads TGCGCCAGCAGCTTGGCGGGGACTAGCGGGGGGGCTAGAGAGACCCAGTACTTC. This codes for CASSLAGTSGGARETQYF.

This chain joins TRBV18 and TRBJ2-7, with TRBD1 matching over 7 bases. Trimming at V came to 1 base and at J to 2 bases, leaving 2 bases not matched to a gene. In germline, CDR1 is KGHSH, CDR2 LQKENI. This CDR3 is 14 amino acids long. In DNA, the CDR3 is TGTGCCAGCTCACCACGACAGGGCCCCTACGAGCAGTACTTC. It encodes CASSPRQGPYEQYF.

On this clone itself: In the same sample, other DNA sequences code for this CDR3. V and J are TRBV5-1 and TRBJ1-1; D remains unclear. The germline gives CDR1 SGHRS, CDR2 YFSETQ. This CDR3 is 13 amino acids long. The V and J ends lost 3 bases and 0 bases respectively, with 6 bases between them. The CDR3 sequence is CASSSSVNTEAFF. DNA for the CDR3: TGCGCCAGCAGCTCCTCAGTGAACACTGAAGCTTTCTTT.

The chain joins TRBV7-2 to TRBJ1-2, with a possible D match to TRBD1 (6 bases). Germline V gene sequence: CDR1 SGHTA, CDR2 FQGNSA. Trimming cost V 1 base and J 4 bases, with 13 bases left between them. The CDR3 consists of 15 residues. The CDR3 loop reads CASSLDYRVSYGYTF. Written as DNA, the CDR3 is TGTGCCAGCAGCTTAGATTACAGGGTCAGCTATGGCTACACCTTC.

This clone was seen only once. The chain recombines TRBV19 with TRBJ1-4; no reliable D call. This CDR3 is 15 amino acids long. Germline CDR1 is LNHDA and CDR2 is SQIVND (reference sequence). V was shortened by 3 bases and J by 2 bases, with 10 bases between the two germline ends. The CDR3 is CASSIRTLTNEKLFF. The CDR3 DNA reads as TGTGCCAGTAGTATTCGGACTCTGACTAATGAAAAACTGTTTTTT.

This clone was seen only a few times. The chain joins TRBV5-1 to TRBJ2-2; TRBD2 agrees at 8 bases. There are 15 residues in the CDR3. Trimming cost V 1 base and J 7 bases; bases outside gene matches: 6. Germline V lookup: CDR1 SGHRS, CDR2 YFSETQ. CDR3 coding DNA: TGCGCCAGCAGCTTGCCGGGGGGGGCAGGCGGGGAGCTGTTTTTT. This gives the protein CASSLPGGAGGELFF.

The J gene is TRBJ2-5, the V gene TRBV14; maybe TRBD2 (5 bases). V lost 2 bases and J 6 bases, leaving 16 bases between the germline ends. Germline values: CDR1 SGHDN, CDR2 FVKESK. This CDR3 region has 15 residues. This CDR3 reads CASSQRTPDGKTQYF. CDR3 in DNA: TGTGCCAGCAGCCAAAGAACGCCTGACGGGAAGACCCAGTACTTC. The whole variable domain, filled in from reference TRBV14 and TRBJ2-5, reads EAGVTQFPSHSVIEKGQTVTLRCDPISGHDNLYWYRRVMGKEIKFLLHFVKESKQDESGMPNNRFLAERTGGTYSTLKVQPAELEDSGVYFCASSQRTPDGKTQYFGPGTRLLVL.

The genes are TRBV7-8 and TRBJ2-7, with D possibly matching TRBD2 (5 bases). V lost 5 bases and J 0 bases, leaving 8 bases between the germline ends. The CDR3 contains 13 residues. Germline V gene lookup returns CDR1 SGHVS and CDR2 FQNEAQ. CDR3 DNA: TGTGCCAGCAGCGCCGGGGTCTCCTACGAGCAGTACTTC. Translation: CASSAGVSYEQYF. The entire variable domain, with the rest obtained from reference TRBV7-8 and TRBJ2-7, is as follows: GAGVSQSPRYKVAKRGQDVALRCDPISGHVSLFWYQQALGQGPEFLTYFQNEAQLDKSGLPSDRFFAERPEGSVSTLKIQRTQQEDSAVYLCASSAGVSYEQYFGPGTRLTVT.

This clone has a single count. V gene TRBV5-1 combines with J gene TRBJ1-2; D may be TRBD1 (6 bases). The CDR3 runs to 13 residues. Trimming shortened V by 0 bases and J by 8 bases, and 11 bases separated the two germline ends. Germline V gene data show CDR1 as SGHRS and CDR2 as YFSETQ. The CDR3 here is CASSLGDNSGYTF. CDR3 sequence (DNA): TGCGCCAGCAGCTTGGGGGACAACTCAGGCTACACCTTC.

This chain joins TRBV12-5 and TRBJ1-1, with a tentative D call TRBD1 (5 bases). From germline, CDR1 is LGHNT and CDR2 FRNRAP. The CDR3 sequence is 15 residues long. Between the trimmed V and J ends, which lost 2 bases and 4 bases, there was a span of 14 bases. CDR3 in amino acids: CASGLPGYRITEAFF. Written as DNA, the CDR3 is TGTGCTAGTGGTTTGCCAGGGTATCGGATCACTGAAGCTTTCTTT.

The chain couples TRBV15 to TRBJ2-7, with D tentatively TRBD1 (5 bases). The CDR3 contains 13 residues. Looked up from germline, CDR1 is LNHNV and CDR2 is YYDKDF (reference sequence). The V end was cut by 6 bases, the J end by 3 bases, with 12 bases between. CDR3 sequence: CATSLQVDYEQYF. The CDR3 DNA reads TGTGCCACCAGTCTACAGGTTGACTACGAGCAGTACTTC.

The rearrangement joins TRBV18 to TRBJ2-4, with 9 bases lining up with TRBD1. V was pared by 4 bases and J by 5 bases, with 12 bases of the junction left unmatched. The CDR3 loop spans 17 amino acids. Looked up from germline, CDR1 is KGHSH and CDR2 is LQKENI. CDR3 DNA: TGTGCCAGCTCACGGTTTACCGGGACAGGGTCTCAAAACATTCAGTACTTC. It is translated as CASSRFTGTGSQNIQYF.

The V call is TRBV9, the J call TRBJ2-1; D not certain. The CDR3 spans 15 residues. The germline V gene encodes CDR1 SGDLS and CDR2 YYNGEE. V gave up 0 bases and J gave up 9 bases, with 16 bases separating them. In DNA, the CDR3 is TGTGCCAGCAGCGTAGAGAGTACTATCCAGAGTGAGCAGTTCTTC. The encoded protein is CASSVESTIQSEQFF.

The chain employs TRBV2 and TRBJ1-3; TRBD1 matches 8 bases. The CDR3 consists of 17 residues. CDR1 and CDR2 from the germline V gene are SNHLY and FYNNEI. With 3 bases clipped from V and 0 bases from J, the junction kept 7 bases outside the gene matches. CDR3 DNA sequence: TGTGCCAGCAGTGAGCAGGGGGCACAATCCTCTGGAAACACCATATATTTT. This translates into CASSEQGAQSSGNTIYF.

This clone was observed once. This chain connects TRBV6-5 to TRBJ1-6; no clear D gene. Trimming removed 3 bases from V and 10 bases from J, with 10 bases in between. CDR1 and CDR2 from the germline V gene are MNHEY and SVGAGI. The CDR3 is 13 amino acids. This CDR3 reads CASSYTIGSPLHF. DNA of the CDR3: TGTGCCAGCAGTTATACGATCGGGTCACCCCTCCACTTT.

This clone occurred once. This rearrangement joins TRBV6-1 to TRBJ2-7, with TRBD1 as a possible D gene (6 bases). Germline loops: CDR1 MNHNS, CDR2 SASEGT. Between the trimmed V and J ends, which lost 6 bases and 3 bases, there was a span of 15 bases. The CDR3 covers 14 residues. CDR3 sequence: CASRATGSRYEQYF. CDR3 bases: TGTGCCAGCAGAGCGACAGGCTCTCGCTACGAGCAGTACTTC.

The rearrangement uses TRBV19 and TRBJ2-7, with 10 bases fitting TRBD2. The V and J ends lost 6 bases and 6 bases, in that order; junction bases with no gene match: 8. In germline, CDR1 is LNHDA, CDR2 SQIVND (reference sequence). The CDR3 runs to 14 residues. Here the CDR3 DNA reads TGTGCCAGTAGATTAGCGGGGGGCCACTCCGAGCAGTACTTC. Its protein is CASRLAGGHSEQYF.

The chain is built from TRBV25-1 and TRBJ2-7; tentatively, D is TRBD1 (6 bases). The V and J ends lost 5 bases and 4 bases respectively, with 12 bases between them. The CDR3 spans 13 residues. Germline CDR1 MGHDK, CDR2 SYGVNS. Written as DNA, the CDR3 is TGTGCCAGCAGTTCTCTTCAGGGGTACGAGCAGTACTTC. Residues: CASSSLQGYEQYF.

The chain uses TRBV2 and TRBJ1-5; TRBD1 might be the D (5 bases). CDR3 size: 14 residues. The germline V gene has CDR1 SNHLY and CDR2 FYNNEI. The V gene lost 2 bases and the J gene lost 7 bases, with 12 bases spanning the gap. CDR3 amino acids: CASSENQGSQPQHF. Here the CDR3 DNA reads TGTGCCAGCAGTGAAAACCAGGGAAGCCAGCCCCAGCATTTT.

The chain is built from TRBV5-4 and TRBJ2-7, with TRBD1 matching 8 bases. CDR1 and CDR2 (germline): SGHNT, YYREEE (reference sequence). V dropped 0 bases and J dropped 3; count of bases not matched to a gene: 2. The CDR3 has 14 amino acids. The CDR3 DNA follows: TGTGCCAGCAGCTTGGGGACAGGGTTCTACGAGCAGTACTTC. This gives the protein CASSLGTGFYEQYF.

This clone was recorded once. The V and J genes are TRBV6-1 and TRBJ1-4; TRBD1 matches 7 bases. CDR1 and CDR2 (germline): MNHNS, SASEGT. J gave up 0 bases and V 7 bases, and 5 bases lay outside the gene matches. CDR3 length equals 15 residues. The CDR3, as DNA: TGTGCCAGCACCATAACAGGGGCAACTAATGAAAAACTGTTTTTT. It codes for CASTITGATNEKLFF.

The chain links TRBV28 to TRBJ1-2, with a tentative D call TRBD1 (6 bases). This CDR3 has 18 amino acids. V lost 7 bases and J 2 bases, leaving 26 bases between the germline ends. Germline assignment: CDR1 MDHEN and CDR2 SYDVKM. The CDR3 here is CASIDPIGGTGTNYGYTF. CDR3 nucleotide sequence: TGTGCCAGCATCGACCCCATCGGAGGAACAGGGACCAACTATGGCTACACCTTC.

The genes are TRBV5-4 and TRBJ1-2; 7 positions agree with TRBD1. Germline CDR1 SGHNT, CDR2 YYREEE (reference sequence). The junction had 7 bases not matched to a gene; V was cut back by 5 bases and J by 0 bases. The CDR3 length is 15 residues. CDR3 amino acids: CASRPGQNANYGYTF. In DNA form, the CDR3 reads TGTGCCAGCAGACCGGGACAGAACGCTAACTATGGCTACACCTTC.

The chain is built from TRBV5-8 and TRBJ2-5; the D gene is possibly TRBD2 (6 bases). CDR3 size: 15 residues. Looked up from germline, CDR1 is SGHTS and CDR2 is YDEGEE. The V gene lost 0 bases and the J gene lost 7 bases, with 16 bases spanning the gap. In DNA, the CDR3 is TGTGCCAGCAGCTTGGCAGTAGCGGCAAGGGGGACCCAGTACTTC. Translation: CASSLAVAARGTQYF.

The J gene is TRBJ2-7, the V gene TRBV4-3; TRBD2 matches 10 bases. The CDR3 is made up of 16 amino acids. With 1 base clipped from V and 3 bases from J, the junction kept 6 bases outside the gene matches. CDR1 is LGHNA, CDR2 YSLEER, per germline. The CDR3 region is CASSQGSGGGIYEQYF. The CDR3 DNA follows: TGCGCCAGCAGCCAAGGAAGCGGGGGGGGGATCTACGAGCAGTACTTC.

The rearrangement links TRBV28 to TRBJ2-1, with 8 bases fitting TRBD2. The CDR3 runs to 15 residues. The V segment lost 6 bases and the J segment 5 bases; nucleotides outside the gene matches: 9. In germline, CDR1 is MDHEN, CDR2 SYDVKM. As DNA, the CDR3 is TGTGCCAGCAGCGCGGGGGGTTCGAATGACAATGAGCAGTTCTTC. Encoded protein: CASSAGGSNDNEQFF.